This T cell receptor (beta chain) was sequenced during a study of shared clonotypes between healthy human individuals. The healthy adult donors were HIV-negative and reported no recent acute infections or vaccinations. Adults of Caucasian background living in Nashville, Tennessee made up all donors. This CDR3 is 14 amino acids long. Trimming cost V 4 bases and J 4 bases; bases outside gene matches: 7. Germline CDR1 SGHDT, CDR2 YYEEEE. In the original processing: Quality scores were absent from the junction-only immunoSEQ sequences, so filtering differed. TCRdb's table, derived via immunoSEQ multiplex PCR, lists solely in-frame clones and lacks some. The DNA gave D and trimming, while V, J and clone size come from that table. The data contain some 2 million clones, 85% to 95% of them singletons.

The clonotype was recovered from a man younger than 35 in good health. The rearrangement uses TRBV5-6 and TRBJ2-7; the match to TRBD1 covers 8 bases. The sample comprised naive CD4+ T cells sorted from blood. Documented subset: CD45RA+ positively selected. The chain's CDR3 is CASSPGQAFYEQYF. The DNA of the CDR3 is TGTGCCAGCAGCCCGGGACAGGCGTTTTACGAGCAGTACTTC.